This is a list of T cell receptor beta chains from one sample in a study of shared clonotypes between healthy human individuals. The protocol was immunoSEQ multiplex PCR, while the TCRdb copy is restricted to in-frame clones and leaves out a portion. The table shows approximately 500,000 clones, with about 79% occurring only once. Sequencing used PBMCs. The receptors originated from a woman in her thirties or forties in good health. Some clones in this sample may be carry-over from other donors' samples. Each CDR3 is given with its conserved first and last residue. The order of the fields is V gene, CDR3 length, CDR3 protein.

TRBV7-2	15	CASSPRQGSNEKLFF
TRBV6-1	12	CASSAPRYEQYF
TRBV6-5	14	CASSPRRGTDTQYF
TRBV5-4	14	CASTPRTGGNEQFF
TRBV7-9	16	CASSHGQGTTNEKLFF
TRBV11-2	12	CASSYENSPLHF
TRBV7-9	13	CASSLGRRYEQYF
TRBV9	16	CASSVAQGAESYGYTF
TRBV4-3	19	CASSQEAGLAGVFTGELFF
TRBV2	17	CASGVGLVVFGANVLTF
TRBV15	14	CATSRDRVGNEQFF
TRBV2	13	CASSAQVAYGYTF
TRBV6-6	15	CASSSNRVGLGEQYF
TRBV19	15	CASSIGYSGANVLTF
TRBV14	18	CASSPIGSSGRGFYEQYF
TRBV5-8	13	CASSLWDKETQYF
TRBV28	16	CASSPARREGLDTQYF
TRBV10-1	16	CASSESTGTGLGGYTF
TRBV28	15	CASSLITSIRNEQFF
TRBV15	13	CATSRDRNNEQFF
TRBV30	13	CAWSLQGINEQYF
TRBV18	14	CASSAGTGTEKLFF
TRBV19	11	CASSIAYEQFF
TRBV15	15	CATSRAGGWDNEQFF
TRBV13	15	CASSLGARHGNIQYF
TRBV7-9	15	CASSPTSGSFNEQFF
TRBV30	14	CAWSVWGGTDTQYF
TRBV6-1	14	CAGGTPGRPYEQYF
TRBV6-5	14	CASSPGSSSGKLFF
TRBV27	13	CASSLAQDNEQFF
TRBV23-1	15	CASSQSGEGHQPQHF
TRBV7-2	14	CASSSGLATDTQYF
TRBV5-8	15	CASSLDGLAANEQFF
TRBV28	12	CASRFPEEGYTF
TRBV6-6	14	CASLGTREANVLTF
TRBV5-1	14	CASKKSYGQETQYF
TRBV7-8	14	CASSFAGDPYEQYF
TRBV30	13	CAWSPERLTEAFF
TRBV14	14	CASSRETGYTEAFF
TRBV9	14	CASSPLAATGEQYF
TRBV29-1	13	CSVSSAGIYGYTF